This TCR beta chain was captured in a study of cytomegalovirus exposure and HLA in healthy donors. The study's findings and limits: An analysis done earlier found most TCR beta V segments productive about 87% or about 30% of the time. HLA alleles showed associations with approximately 15,000 TCR beta sequences in a later analysis, at a 0.05 false discovery rate. Evidence from a later analysis indicated that most CMV-associated TCR beta chains looked HLA-restricted. A later look showed TCR association rates differing by HLA locus, highest for DRB1 and lowest for HLA-C.

Of note for this clone: Its antigen remains unidentified.

The primer mix had 60 Vbeta and 13 Jbeta primers. Measured with immunoSEQ multiplex PCR; TCRdb has only the in-frame clones, and not every one. The data hold some 150,000 clones, with around 80% observed a single time. This CDR3 contains 18 residues. Looked up from germline, CDR1 is LNHNV and CDR2 is YYDKDF (reference sequence). Trimming took 1 base from V and 0 from J, leaving 15 bases between them. The sequence derives from a man aged 25-40 years in good health and CMV-seronegative. J is TRBJ1-4 and V is TRBV15; D is possibly TRBD1 (5 bases). Source material: PBMCs. CDR3 in DNA: TGTGCCACCAGCAGAGTGGGGCTGACCGGTGCAACTAATGAAAAACTGTTTTTT. Translating gives CATSRVGLTGATNEKLFF.